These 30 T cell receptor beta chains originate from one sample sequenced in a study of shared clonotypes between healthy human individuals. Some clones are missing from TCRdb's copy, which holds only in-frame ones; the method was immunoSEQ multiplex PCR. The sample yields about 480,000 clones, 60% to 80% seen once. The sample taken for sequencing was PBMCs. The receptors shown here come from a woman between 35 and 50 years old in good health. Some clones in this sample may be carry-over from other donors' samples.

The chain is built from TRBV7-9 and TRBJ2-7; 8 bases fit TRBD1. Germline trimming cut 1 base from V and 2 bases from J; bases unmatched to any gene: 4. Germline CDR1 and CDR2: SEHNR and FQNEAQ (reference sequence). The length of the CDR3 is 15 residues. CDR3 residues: CASSLVAGGPYEQYF. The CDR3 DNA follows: TGTGCCAGCAGCTTAGTCGCAGGGGGCCCCTACGAGCAGTACTTC.

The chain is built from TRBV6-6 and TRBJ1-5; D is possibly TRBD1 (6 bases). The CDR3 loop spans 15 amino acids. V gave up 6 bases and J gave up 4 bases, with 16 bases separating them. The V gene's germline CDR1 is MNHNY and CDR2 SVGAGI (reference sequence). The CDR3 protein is CASSPATGRNQPQHF. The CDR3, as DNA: TGTGCCAGCAGCCCCGCTACAGGGAGGAATCAGCCCCAGCATTTT.

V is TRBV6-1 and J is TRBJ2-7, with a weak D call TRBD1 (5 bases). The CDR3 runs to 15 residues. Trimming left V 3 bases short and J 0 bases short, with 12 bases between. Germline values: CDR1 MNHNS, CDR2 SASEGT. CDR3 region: CASSEVTGPSYEQYF. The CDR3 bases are TGTGCCAGCAGTGAGGTAACAGGACCCTCCTACGAGCAGTACTTC.

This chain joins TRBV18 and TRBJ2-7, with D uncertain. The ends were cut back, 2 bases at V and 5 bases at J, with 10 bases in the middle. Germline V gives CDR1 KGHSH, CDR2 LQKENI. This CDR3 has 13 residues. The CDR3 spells CASSPGIEDEQYF. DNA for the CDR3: TGTGCCAGCTCACCAGGGATAGAGGACGAGCAGTACTTC.

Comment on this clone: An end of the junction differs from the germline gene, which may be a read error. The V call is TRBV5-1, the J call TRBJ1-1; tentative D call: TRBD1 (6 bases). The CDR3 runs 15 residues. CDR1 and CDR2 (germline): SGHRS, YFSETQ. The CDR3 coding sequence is TGCGCCAGCAGGCCCAACCTAGGGGGGAACGCTGAAGCTTTCTTT. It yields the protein CASRPNLGGNAEAFF.

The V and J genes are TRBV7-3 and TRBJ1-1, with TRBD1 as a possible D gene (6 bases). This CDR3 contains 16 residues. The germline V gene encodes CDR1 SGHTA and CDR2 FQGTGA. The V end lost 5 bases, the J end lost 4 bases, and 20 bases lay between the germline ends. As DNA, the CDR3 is TGTGCCAGCAGCCCTAGCACCAGCGCAGGGGTCACTGAAGCTTTCTTT. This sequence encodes CASSPSTSAGVTEAFF.

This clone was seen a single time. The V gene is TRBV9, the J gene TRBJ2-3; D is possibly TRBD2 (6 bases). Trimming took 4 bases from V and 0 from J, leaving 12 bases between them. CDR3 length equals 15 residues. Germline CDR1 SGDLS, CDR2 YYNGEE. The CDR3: CASSRSGLSTDTQYF. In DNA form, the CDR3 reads TGTGCCAGCAGCAGAAGCGGGTTAAGCACAGATACGCAGTATTTT.

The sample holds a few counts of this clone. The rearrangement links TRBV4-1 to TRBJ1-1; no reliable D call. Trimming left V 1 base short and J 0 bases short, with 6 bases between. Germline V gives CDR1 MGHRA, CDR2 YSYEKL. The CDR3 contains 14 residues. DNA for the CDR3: TGCGCCAGCAGCCAAGTCCCGATGAACACTGAAGCTTTCTTT. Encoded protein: CASSQVPMNTEAFF.

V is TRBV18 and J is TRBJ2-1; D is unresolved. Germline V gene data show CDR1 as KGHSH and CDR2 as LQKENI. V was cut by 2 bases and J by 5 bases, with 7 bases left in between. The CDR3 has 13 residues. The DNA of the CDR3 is TGTGCCAGCTCACCATCTAGAGACAATGAGCAGTTCTTC. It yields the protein CASSPSRDNEQFF.

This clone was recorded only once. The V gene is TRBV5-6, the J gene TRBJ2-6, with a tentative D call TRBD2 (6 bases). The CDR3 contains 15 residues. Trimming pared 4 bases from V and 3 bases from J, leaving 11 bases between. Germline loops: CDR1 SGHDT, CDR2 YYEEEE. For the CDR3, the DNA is TGTGCCAGCAGCCCCTCGGGAGTTGGGGCCAACGTCCTGACTTTC. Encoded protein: CASSPSGVGANVLTF.

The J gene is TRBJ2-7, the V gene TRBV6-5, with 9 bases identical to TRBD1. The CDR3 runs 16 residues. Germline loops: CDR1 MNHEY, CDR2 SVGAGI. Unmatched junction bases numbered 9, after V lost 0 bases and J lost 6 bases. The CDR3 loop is CASSYSKGTGMREQYF. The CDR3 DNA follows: TGTGCCAGCAGTTACTCGAAGGGGACAGGGATGCGCGAGCAGTACTTC.

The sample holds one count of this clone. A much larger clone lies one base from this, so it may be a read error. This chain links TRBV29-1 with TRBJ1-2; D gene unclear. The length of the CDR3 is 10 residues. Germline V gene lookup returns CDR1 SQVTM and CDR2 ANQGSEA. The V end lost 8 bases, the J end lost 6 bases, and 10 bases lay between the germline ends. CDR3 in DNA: TGCAGCTTGTCGATGGATGGCTACACCTTC. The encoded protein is CSLSMDGYTF.

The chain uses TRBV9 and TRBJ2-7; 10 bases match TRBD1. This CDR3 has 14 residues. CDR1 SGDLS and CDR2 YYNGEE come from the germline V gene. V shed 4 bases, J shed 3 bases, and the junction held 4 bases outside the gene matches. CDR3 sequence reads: CASSLRTGGYEQYF. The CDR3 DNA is TGTGCCAGCAGCCTAAGGACAGGGGGCTACGAGCAGTACTTC.

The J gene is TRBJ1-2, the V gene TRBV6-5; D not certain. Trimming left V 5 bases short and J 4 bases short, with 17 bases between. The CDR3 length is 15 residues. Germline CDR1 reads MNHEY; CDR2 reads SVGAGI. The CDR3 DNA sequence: TGTGCCAGCAGTCGCATAGCGAGTTTTTTCTATGGCTACACCTTC. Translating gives CASSRIASFFYGYTF.

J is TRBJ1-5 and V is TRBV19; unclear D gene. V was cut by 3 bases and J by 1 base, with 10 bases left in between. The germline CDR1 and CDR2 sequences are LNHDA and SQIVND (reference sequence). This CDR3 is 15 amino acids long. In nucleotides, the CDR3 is TGTGCCAGTAGTATCGTGCAGATAAGCAATCAGCCCCAGCATTTT. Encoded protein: CASSIVQISNQPQHF.

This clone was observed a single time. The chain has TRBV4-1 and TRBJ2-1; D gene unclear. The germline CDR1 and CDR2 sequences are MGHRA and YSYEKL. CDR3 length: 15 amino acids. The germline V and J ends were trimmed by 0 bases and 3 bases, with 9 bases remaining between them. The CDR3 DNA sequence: TGCGCCAGCAGCCAAGAAATTCAGCTCTACAATGAGCAGTTCTTC. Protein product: CASSQEIQLYNEQFF.

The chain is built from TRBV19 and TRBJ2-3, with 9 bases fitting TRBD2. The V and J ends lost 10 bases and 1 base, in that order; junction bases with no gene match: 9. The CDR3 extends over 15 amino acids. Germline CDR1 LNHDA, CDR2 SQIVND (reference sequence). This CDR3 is CATKELAGGTDTQYF. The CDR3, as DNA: TGTGCCACTAAGGAGTTAGCGGGAGGCACAGATACGCAGTATTTT.

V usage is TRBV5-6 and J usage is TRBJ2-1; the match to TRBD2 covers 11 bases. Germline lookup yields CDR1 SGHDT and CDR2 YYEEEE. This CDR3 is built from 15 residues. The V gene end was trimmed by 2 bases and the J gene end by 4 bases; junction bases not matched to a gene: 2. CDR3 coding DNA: TGTGCCAGCAGCTTTCGACTAGCGGGGTACAATGAGCAGTTCTTC. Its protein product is CASSFRLAGYNEQFF.

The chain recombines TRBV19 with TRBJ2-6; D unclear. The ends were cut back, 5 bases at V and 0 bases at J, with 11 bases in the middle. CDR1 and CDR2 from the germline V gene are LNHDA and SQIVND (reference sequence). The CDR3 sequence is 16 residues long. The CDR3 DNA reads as TGTGCCAGTAGTGGCCCGGGCCACTCTGGGGCCAACGTCCTGACTTTC. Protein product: CASSGPGHSGANVLTF.

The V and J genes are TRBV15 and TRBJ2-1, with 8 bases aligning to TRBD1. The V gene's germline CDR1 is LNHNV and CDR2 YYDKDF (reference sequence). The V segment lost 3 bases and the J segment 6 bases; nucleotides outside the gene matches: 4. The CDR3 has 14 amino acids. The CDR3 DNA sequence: TGTGCCACCAGCAGGGCAGGGGGCCTCAATGAGCAGTTCTTC. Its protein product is CATSRAGGLNEQFF.

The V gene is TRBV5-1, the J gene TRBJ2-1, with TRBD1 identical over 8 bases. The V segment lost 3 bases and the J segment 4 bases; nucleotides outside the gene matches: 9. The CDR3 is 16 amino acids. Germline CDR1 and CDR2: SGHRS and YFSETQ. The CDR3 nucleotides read TGCGCCAGCAGCTATTTACCGGGACAGGTATACAATGAGCAGTTCTTC. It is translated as CASSYLPGQVYNEQFF.

The CDR3 DNA follows: TGCGCCAGCAGCTTGGATGCGGGAAGAGGGGCAGATACGCAGTATTTT. Translated, it gives CASSLDAGRGADTQYF. The chain couples TRBV5-1 to TRBJ2-3; a possible D gene is TRBD2 (6 bases). This CDR3 contains 16 residues. Germline V gene data show CDR1 as SGHRS and CDR2 as YFSETQ. V lost 0 bases and J lost 4, with 15 bases in between.

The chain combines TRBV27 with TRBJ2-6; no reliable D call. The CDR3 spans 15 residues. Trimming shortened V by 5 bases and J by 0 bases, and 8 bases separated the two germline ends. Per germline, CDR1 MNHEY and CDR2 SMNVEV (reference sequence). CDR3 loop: CASSGMNSGANVLTF. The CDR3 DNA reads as TGTGCCAGCAGTGGGATGAACTCTGGGGCCAACGTCCTGACTTTC.

The CDR3 loop reads CASSRGLAANEQFF. For the CDR3, the DNA is TGTGCCAGCAGCCGCGGACTAGCGGCGAATGAGCAGTTCTTC. V is TRBV11-2 and J is TRBJ2-1; 10 bases agree with TRBD2. The ends lost 5 bases at V and 7 bases at J; junction bases unmatched: 5. The CDR3 length is 14 residues. Germline V gene lookup returns CDR1 SGHAT and CDR2 FQNNGV.

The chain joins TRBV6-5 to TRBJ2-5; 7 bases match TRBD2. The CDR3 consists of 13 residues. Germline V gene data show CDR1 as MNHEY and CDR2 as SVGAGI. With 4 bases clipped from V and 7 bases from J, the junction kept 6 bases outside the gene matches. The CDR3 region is CASSSTGEGTQYF. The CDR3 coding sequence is TGTGCCAGCAGTTCAACTGGGGAGGGGACCCAGTACTTC.

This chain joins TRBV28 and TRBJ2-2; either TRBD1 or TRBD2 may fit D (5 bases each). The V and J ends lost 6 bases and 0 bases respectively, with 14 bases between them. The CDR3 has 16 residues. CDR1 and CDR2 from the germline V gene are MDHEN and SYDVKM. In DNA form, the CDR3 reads TGTGCCAGCAGCCCACTCGGGACGGCGAACACCGGGGAGCTGTTTTTT. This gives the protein CASSPLGTANTGELFF.

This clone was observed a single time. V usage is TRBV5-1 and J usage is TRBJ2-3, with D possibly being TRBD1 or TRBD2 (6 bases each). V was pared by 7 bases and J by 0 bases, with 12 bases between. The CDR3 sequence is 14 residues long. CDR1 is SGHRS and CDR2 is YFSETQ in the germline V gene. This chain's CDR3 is CASVRGGSTDTQYF. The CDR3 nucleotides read TGCGCCAGCGTCAGGGGAGGTAGCACAGATACGCAGTATTTT.

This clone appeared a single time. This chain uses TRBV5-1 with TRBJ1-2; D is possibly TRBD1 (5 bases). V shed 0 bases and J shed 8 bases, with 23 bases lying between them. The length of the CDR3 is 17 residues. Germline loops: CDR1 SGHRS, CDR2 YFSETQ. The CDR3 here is CASSLGTLAFGGVGYTF. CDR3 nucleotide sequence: TGCGCCAGCAGCTTGGGGACATTGGCCTTCGGCGGTGTGGGCTACACCTTC. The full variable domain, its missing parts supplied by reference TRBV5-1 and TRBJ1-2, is KAGVTQTPRYLIKTRGQQVTLSCSPISGHRSVSWYQQTPGQGLQFLFEYFSETQRNKGNFPGRFSGRQFSNSRSEMNVSTLELGDSALYLCASSLGTLAFGGVGYTFGSGTRLTVV.

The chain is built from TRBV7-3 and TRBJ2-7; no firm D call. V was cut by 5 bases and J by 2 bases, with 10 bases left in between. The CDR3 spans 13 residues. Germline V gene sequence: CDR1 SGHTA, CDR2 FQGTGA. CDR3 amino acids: CASSAAGTYEQYF. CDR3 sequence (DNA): TGTGCCAGCAGCGCGGCAGGTACCTACGAGCAGTACTTC.

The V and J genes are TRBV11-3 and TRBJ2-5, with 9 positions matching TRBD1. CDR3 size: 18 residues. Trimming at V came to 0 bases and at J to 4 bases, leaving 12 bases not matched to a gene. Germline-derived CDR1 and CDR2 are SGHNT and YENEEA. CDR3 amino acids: CASSLDTPGTGSVETQYF. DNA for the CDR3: TGTGCCAGCAGCTTAGATACCCCCGGGACAGGGTCGGTAGAGACCCAGTACTTC.